These 30 T cell receptor beta chains share one sample of origin, sequenced in a study of OX40 agonist ivuxolimab in advanced cancers. The data were produced by immunoSEQ multiplex PCR, yet TCRdb's version contains in-frame clones alone and is incomplete. Counted here are 55,000 to 75,000 clones, roughly four fifths occurring once; the ten biggest clones make up approximately 1%. The starting material was CD4+ or CD8+ T cells sorted from blood, obtained in a trial of the OX40 agonist ivuxolimab. The receptors derive from an adult with an advanced solid tumor such as melanoma, head and neck, liver or kidney cancer.

J is TRBJ1-4 and V is TRBV7-9; the D gene is possibly TRBD1 (6 bases). The germline V and J ends were trimmed by 6 bases and 3 bases, with 11 bases remaining between them. CDR3 length equals 14 residues. Germline CDR1 SEHNR, CDR2 FQNEAQ (reference sequence). This CDR3 is CASRGGGANEKLFF. Here the CDR3 DNA reads TGTGCCAGCAGGGGCGGGGGCGCTAATGAAAAACTGTTTTTT.

This chain links TRBV19 with TRBJ1-1; a possible D gene is TRBD1 (5 bases). The V and J ends lost 6 bases and 1 base respectively, with 15 bases between them. Looked up from germline, CDR1 is LNHDA and CDR2 is SQIVND (reference sequence). The CDR3 is 15 amino acids. CDR3 in amino acids: CASSTLGRGNTEAFF. Written as DNA, the CDR3 is TGTGCCAGTAGCACACTAGGAAGGGGGAACACTGAAGCTTTCTTT.

This clone was found once. This rearrangement joins TRBV4-2 to TRBJ2-6; perhaps D is TRBD1 or TRBD2 (5 bases each). V lost 1 base, J lost 1 base, and 14 bases lay in between. In germline, CDR1 is LGHNA, CDR2 YNFKEQ. The CDR3 consists of 18 residues. CDR3 nucleotide sequence: TGTGCCAGCAGCCAAGCGGGGACCGTAGGATCTGGGGCCAACGTCCTGACTTTC. Protein product: CASSQAGTVGSGANVLTF.

This clone was picked up a small number of times. The chain links TRBV29-1 to TRBJ1-1, with D possibly being TRBD1 (6 bases). This CDR3 is built from 13 residues. Trimming shortened V by 5 bases and J by 2 bases, and 12 bases separated the two germline ends. Germline loops: CDR1 SQVTM, CDR2 ANQGSEA. For the CDR3, the DNA is TGCAGCGTTTCCCAGACAGGAAACACTGAAGCTTTCTTT. Translating gives CSVSQTGNTEAFF. Based on the CDR3 plus reference TRBV29-1 and TRBJ1-1, the full variable domain is SAVISQKPSRDICQRGTSLTIQCQVDSQVTMMFWYRQQPGQSLTLIATANQGSEATYESGFVIDKFPISRPNLTFSTLTVSNMSPEDSSIYLCSVSQTGNTEAFFGQGTRLTVV.

This clone occurred once. The rearrangement uses TRBV9 and TRBJ1-1; tentatively, D is TRBD1 (5 bases). The germline V gene has CDR1 SGDLS and CDR2 YYNGEE. The CDR3 is made up of 13 amino acids. The V and J ends lost 1 base and 5 bases respectively, with 9 bases between them. In DNA form, the CDR3 reads TGTGCCAGCAGCGTATTACAGGAGACTGAAGCTTTCTTT. This sequence encodes CASSVLQETEAFF.

The chain uses TRBV5-4 and TRBJ2-1, with a tentative D call TRBD1 (5 bases). Germline-derived CDR1 and CDR2 are SGHNT and YYREEE (reference sequence). V was pared by 0 bases and J by 0 bases, with 7 bases between. The CDR3 has 15 residues. The CDR3 spells CASSLGGSSYNEQFF. The CDR3 DNA reads TGTGCCAGCAGCTTGGGGGGCAGCTCCTACAATGAGCAGTTCTTC.

The chain employs TRBV30 and TRBJ2-7; the D gene is possibly TRBD2 (5 bases). Germline CDR1 and CDR2: GTSNPN and SVGIG (reference sequence). The CDR3 has 13 amino acids. V lost 3 bases, J lost 1 base, and 10 bases lay in between. CDR3 sequence (DNA): TGTGCCTGGAGCGGGCGGGCTTCCTACGAGCAGTACTTC. Translation gives CAWSGRASYEQYF.

The gene calls are TRBV6-1 and TRBJ1-2; the D gene is possibly TRBD1 (5 bases). CDR3 length equals 13 residues. Germline CDR1 and CDR2: MNHNS and SASEGT. The V and J ends lost 10 bases and 9 bases respectively, with 21 bases between them. The CDR3, as DNA: TGTGCCACCGGGTCCGACAGTGGAAGGCGCTACACCTTC. This encodes CATGSDSGRRYTF.

CDR3 coding DNA: TGTGCCAGCAGCTTTGAGCGGCACGCGAACACCGGGGAGCTGTTTTTT. Translation: CASSFERHANTGELFF. V and J are TRBV5-5 and TRBJ2-2; TRBD2 might be the D (5 bases). The germline V gene has CDR1 SGHKS and CDR2 YYEKEE (reference sequence). The CDR3 sequence is 16 residues long. The V end was cut by 2 bases, the J end by 0 bases, with 11 bases between.

The chain carries TRBV4-3 and TRBJ1-4; D is possibly TRBD1 (5 bases). Looked up from germline, CDR1 is LGHNA and CDR2 is YSLEER. This CDR3 comprises 15 residues. Trimming left V 2 bases short and J 6 bases short, with 13 bases between. CDR3 bases: TGCGCCAGCAGCCAATCGGGGACCGTGGATGAAAAACTGTTTTTT. Translation: CASSQSGTVDEKLFF.

This chain uses TRBV29-1 with TRBJ2-7; D may be TRBD2 (6 bases). Germline assignment: CDR1 SQVTM and CDR2 ANQGSEA. With 4 bases removed from V and 6 bases from J, the gap between germline ends came to 13 bases. The CDR3 is 12 residues long. The CDR3 coding sequence is TGCAGCGTTGGAATTATGGGAGGCGAGCAGTACTTC. It yields the protein CSVGIMGGEQYF.

V and J are TRBV5-8 and TRBJ2-7, with D perhaps TRBD1 (6 bases). Trimming left V 0 bases short and J 7 bases short, with 14 bases between. CDR3 size: 14 residues. Germline assignment: CDR1 SGHTS and CDR2 YDEGEE. CDR3 nucleotide sequence: TGTGCCAGCAGCTTGGCTATGGGGGCCGGGGAGCAGTACTTC. This sequence encodes CASSLAMGAGEQYF.

The J gene is TRBJ1-1, the V gene TRBV7-2; a weak D match, TRBD1 (5 bases). Trimming took 2 bases from V and 4 from J, leaving 11 bases between them. This CDR3 is 14 amino acids long. The germline gives CDR1 SGHTA, CDR2 FQGNSA. The CDR3 sequence is CASSLSGGSTEAFF. For the CDR3, the DNA is TGTGCCAGCAGCTTAAGCGGGGGAAGCACTGAAGCTTTCTTT.

The table lists this clone with a count of one. The chain combines TRBV6-5 with TRBJ1-1; TRBD1 is a possible D gene (5 bases). CDR1 and CDR2 from the germline V gene are MNHEY and SVGAGI. The CDR3 extends over 15 amino acids. V lost 5 bases and J lost 4, with 17 bases in between. For the CDR3, the DNA is TGTGCCAGCAGTCCCACCGGGGGGACCCGCACTGAAGCTTTCTTT. Protein product: CASSPTGGTRTEAFF.

The gene calls are TRBV6-5 and TRBJ1-4; D not certain. V was trimmed by 4 bases and J by 0 bases, leaving 9 bases between them. Germline-derived CDR1 and CDR2 are MNHEY and SVGAGI. The CDR3 consists of 15 residues. CDR3 amino acids: CASSWVAATNEKLFF. The CDR3, as DNA: TGTGCCAGCAGTTGGGTAGCTGCAACTAATGAAAAACTGTTTTTT.

The CDR3 protein is CATRENTEAFF. In DNA form, the CDR3 reads TGTGCCACCCGGGAGAACACTGAAGCTTTCTTT. This rearrangement joins TRBV10-3 to TRBJ1-1; D ambiguous. The CDR3 sequence is 11 residues long. Germline lookup yields CDR1 ENHRY and CDR2 SYGVKD. Trimming removed 10 bases at V and 1 base at J, with 7 bases between.

V usage is TRBV5-1 and J usage is TRBJ1-3; the match to TRBD1 covers 7 bases. The V segment lost 4 bases and the J segment 0 bases; nucleotides outside the gene matches: 4. This CDR3 region has 15 residues. Per the germline V gene, CDR1 is SGHRS and CDR2 is YFSETQ. CDR3 region: CASSPGTDSGNTIYF. The CDR3 bases are TGCGCCAGCAGCCCCGGGACAGACTCTGGAAACACCATATATTTT.

This clone was counted a single time. The chain recombines TRBV27 with TRBJ1-5, with 12 bases identical to TRBD1. Germline CDR1 reads MNHEY; CDR2 reads SMNVEV (reference sequence). V trimming: 0 bases; J trimming: 0 bases; junction bases outside the gene matches: 6. This CDR3 comprises 19 residues. The CDR3 sequence is CASSLSVRDRGLSNQPQHF. The DNA of the CDR3 is TGTGCCAGCAGTTTATCGGTCCGGGACAGGGGGCTTAGCAATCAGCCCCAGCATTTT.

This chain uses TRBV18 with TRBJ2-7; D remains ambiguous. Germline V gene data show CDR1 as KGHSH and CDR2 as LQKENI. There are 13 residues in the CDR3. V was shortened by 5 bases and J by 7 bases, with 15 bases between the two germline ends. In DNA, the CDR3 is TGTGCCAGCTCATCCCGACCCAGTGAGGAGCAGTACTTC. Amino acids: CASSSRPSEEQYF.

The rearrangement uses TRBV18 and TRBJ1-1; unclear D gene. Germline values: CDR1 KGHSH, CDR2 LQKENI. Trimming shortened V by 3 bases and J by 3 bases, and 20 bases separated the two germline ends. The CDR3 totals 17 residues. The CDR3 region has the DNA TGTGCCAGCTCACCTCTTAACCGCATTTCGCCAGACACTGAAGCTTTCTTT. It specifies CASSPLNRISPDTEAFF.

This rearrangement joins TRBV5-6 to TRBJ2-4; D ambiguous. Trimming left V 1 base short and J 3 bases short, with 5 bases between. In germline, CDR1 is SGHDT, CDR2 YYEEEE. The CDR3 runs to 13 residues. The CDR3 coding sequence is TGTGCCAGCAGCTTGCCTGACAAAAACATTCAGTACTTC. The encoded protein is CASSLPDKNIQYF.

The chain employs TRBV15 and TRBJ1-5; 8 bases are shared with TRBD1. Germline values: CDR1 LNHNV, CDR2 YYDKDF (reference sequence). Trimming removed 5 bases from V and 3 bases from J; junction bases left unmatched: 6. The CDR3 is 15 amino acids. CDR3 loop: CATSRQTGANQPQHF. The CDR3 bases are TGTGCCACCAGCCGGCAGACAGGGGCCAATCAGCCCCAGCATTTT. The full variable domain, with the rest looked up from reference TRBV15 and TRBJ1-5, is DAMVIQNPRYQVTQFGKPVTLSCSQTLNHNVMYWYQQKSSQAPKLLFHYYDKDFNNEADTPDNFQSRRPNTSFCFLDIRSPGLGDTAMYLCATSRQTGANQPQHFGDGTRLSIL.

The chain uses TRBV27 and TRBJ1-4; D possibly corresponds to TRBD1 (6 bases). V was clipped by 4 bases and J by 4 bases, with 13 bases between them. Germline V lookup: CDR1 MNHEY, CDR2 SMNVEV (reference sequence). The length of the CDR3 is 15 residues. CDR3 in amino acids: CASSSGQTVNEKLFF. CDR3 nucleotide sequence: TGTGCCAGCAGTTCCGGACAGACCGTTAATGAAAAACTGTTTTTT.

The V gene is TRBV10-3, the J gene TRBJ2-6, with D unresolved. This CDR3 has 16 residues. The V gene's germline CDR1 is ENHRY and CDR2 SYGVKD. V lost 6 bases and J lost 4, with 16 bases in between. CDR3 sequence: CAISHQQVIGANVLTF. CDR3 in DNA: TGTGCCATCAGCCACCAGCAGGTCATAGGGGCCAACGTCCTGACTTTC.

This rearrangement joins TRBV5-4 to TRBJ1-1, with D tentatively TRBD1 (6 bases). V was pared by 2 bases and J by 4 bases, with 18 bases between. There are 16 residues in the CDR3. CDR1 and CDR2 from the germline V gene are SGHNT and YYREEE (reference sequence). CDR3 in amino acids: CASSFIFTPGVTEAFF. The CDR3 DNA sequence: TGTGCCAGCAGCTTTATTTTTACCCCAGGGGTCACTGAAGCTTTCTTT.

A note on this clone: At one of its ends the junction is not consistent with the germline gene, which may arise from a read error. The chain is built from TRBV7-7 and TRBJ2-5; D may match TRBD1 or TRBD2 (5 bases each). Germline V gene sequence: CDR1 SSHAT, CDR2 FNYEAQ (reference sequence). The length of the CDR3 is 13 residues. The CDR3, as DNA: TGTGCTAGCAGCGAGGGGATCTGGGAGACCCAGTACTTC. This codes for CASSEGIWETQYF.

V gene TRBV5-6 combines with J gene TRBJ1-2; 8 bases line up with TRBD1. The CDR3 loop spans 14 amino acids. The germline gives CDR1 SGHDT, CDR2 YYEEEE. V dropped 0 bases and J dropped 8; count of bases not matched to a gene: 6. The CDR3 DNA reads as TGTGCCAGCAGCTTGGTCGGACAGGGCGGGGGCTACACCTTC. Translation: CASSLVGQGGGYTF. Based on the CDR3 plus reference TRBV5-6 and TRBJ1-2, the full variable domain is DAGVTQSPTHLIKTRGQQVTLRCSPKSGHDTVSWYQQALGQGPQFIFQYYEEEERQRGNFPDRFSGHQFPNYSSELNVNALLLGDSALYLCASSLVGQGGGYTFGSGTRLTVV.

The rearrangement uses TRBV4-2 and TRBJ1-4, with TRBD1 matching over 9 bases. V lost 5 bases and J lost 5; bases outside the gene matches: 6. The CDR3 runs to 15 residues. Germline V gene sequence: CDR1 LGHNA, CDR2 YNFKEQ. CDR3 protein: CASSIRGTGNEKLFF. The CDR3 DNA reads as TGTGCCAGCAGCATACGAGGGACAGGGAATGAAAAACTGTTTTTT.

The J gene is TRBJ1-2, the V gene TRBV7-9; 8 nucleotides line up with TRBD1. V lost 3 bases to trimming and J lost 6 bases; unmatched junction nucleotides: 6. The CDR3 loop spans 14 amino acids. Germline CDR1 and CDR2: SEHNR and FQNEAQ (reference sequence). The chain's CDR3 is CASSFGQGTDGYTF. CDR3 in DNA: TGTGCCAGCAGCTTTGGACAGGGCACGGATGGCTACACCTTC.

The chain uses TRBV10-3 and TRBJ1-6; TRBD1 is a possible D gene (6 bases). The V gene's germline CDR1 is ENHRY and CDR2 SYGVKD. With 0 bases removed from V and 7 bases from J, the gap between germline ends came to 10 bases. The CDR3 has 15 amino acids. As DNA, the CDR3 is TGTGCCATCAGTGAGTCACGGGACACGAATTCACCCCTCCACTTT. Its protein product is CAISESRDTNSPLHF.